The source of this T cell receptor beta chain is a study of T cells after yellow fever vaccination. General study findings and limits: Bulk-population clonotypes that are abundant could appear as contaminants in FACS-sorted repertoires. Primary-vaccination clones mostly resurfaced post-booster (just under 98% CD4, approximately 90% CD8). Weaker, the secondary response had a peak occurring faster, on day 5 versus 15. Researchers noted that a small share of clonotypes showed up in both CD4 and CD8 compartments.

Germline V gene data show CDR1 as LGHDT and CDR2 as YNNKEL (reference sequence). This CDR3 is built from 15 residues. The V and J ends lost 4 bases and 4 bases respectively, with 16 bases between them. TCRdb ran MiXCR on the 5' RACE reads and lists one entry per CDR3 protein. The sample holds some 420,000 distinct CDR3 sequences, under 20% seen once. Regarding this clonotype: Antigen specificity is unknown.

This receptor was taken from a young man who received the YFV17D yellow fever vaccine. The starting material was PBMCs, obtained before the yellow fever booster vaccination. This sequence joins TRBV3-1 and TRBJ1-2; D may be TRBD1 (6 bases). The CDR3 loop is CASSLNQGSSYGYTF. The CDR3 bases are TGTGCCAGCAGCCTCAATCAGGGGTCTAGCTATGGCTACACCTTC.